The 8 T cell receptor beta chains presented below share a single source sample, sequenced in a study of blood T cells in healthy people across ages. Then a second PCR, running roughly 7 to 11 cycles, was carried out with a sample-barcoded 5' primer and a J-beta primer mix. From the 5' RACE reads, TCRdb called clonotypes with MiXCR, one entry per CDR3 protein. The sample yields 800,000 to 950,000 distinct CDR3 sequences, about 34% seen once. The sample was blood. All receptors derive from a man younger than 35 in good health.

The chain has TRBV6-6 and TRBJ2-5; 10 positions agree with TRBD1. There are 17 residues in the CDR3. The germline V gene has CDR1 MNHNY and CDR2 SVGAGI (reference sequence). The J segment lost 7 bases and the V segment lost 0 bases, leaving 11 bases of the junction unmatched. The CDR3 protein is CASSYSTLGQGEGTQYF. The DNA of the CDR3 is TGTGCCAGCAGTTACTCAACACTTGGACAGGGGGAAGGGACCCAGTACTTC.

The chain combines TRBV5-1 with TRBJ2-2; D gene uncertain. The V gene lost 7 bases and the J gene lost 1 base, with 5 bases spanning the gap. Germline V gene sequence: CDR1 SGHRS, CDR2 YFSETQ. This CDR3 is 12 amino acids long. CDR3 nucleotide sequence: TGCGCCAGCGTCGAGAACACCGGGGAGCTGTTTTTT. Its protein product is CASVENTGELFF.

V usage is TRBV29-1 and J usage is TRBJ1-2, with 7 bases that match TRBD1. Unmatched junction bases numbered 14, after V lost 7 bases and J lost 6 bases. The CDR3 covers 14 residues. Germline CDR1 SQVTM, CDR2 ANQGSEA. The CDR3 DNA follows: TGCAGCGCAGGACCTGACGACAGGGTGGATGGCTACACCTTC. This gives the protein CSAGPDDRVDGYTF. The complete variable domain, with remaining parts taken from reference TRBV29-1 and TRBJ1-2, reads SAVISQKPSRDICQRGTSLTIQCQVDSQVTMMFWYRQQPGQSLTLIATANQGSEATYESGFVIDKFPISRPNLTFSTLTVSNMSPEDSSIYLCSAGPDDRVDGYTFGSGTRLTVV.

This clonotype was observed a handful of times. The chain couples TRBV20-1 to TRBJ2-1, with D perhaps matching TRBD1 (6 bases). Germline values: CDR1 DFQATT, CDR2 SNEGSKA (reference sequence). The CDR3 loop spans 12 amino acids. Between the trimmed V and J ends, which lost 6 bases and 9 bases, there was a span of 15 bases. CDR3 bases: TGCAGTGCCCCCGGCAGGGGTGGTGAGCAGTTCTTC. It codes for CSAPGRGGEQFF.

This clonotype was seen at least ten times. This sequence joins TRBV4-2 and TRBJ2-5; unclear D gene. Trimming shortened V by 1 base and J by 7 bases, and 10 bases separated the two germline ends. The CDR3 runs to 13 residues. From germline, CDR1 is LGHNA and CDR2 YNFKEQ. As DNA, the CDR3 is TGTGCCAGCAGCCAAGTTGAGTCCGGGACCCAGTACTTC. This encodes CASSQVESGTQYF.

The chain combines TRBV4-2 with TRBJ1-2; TRBD1 agrees at 7 bases. The V gene end was trimmed by 2 bases and the J gene end by 7 bases; junction bases not matched to a gene: 10. The V gene's germline CDR1 is LGHNA and CDR2 YNFKEQ. This CDR3 contains 15 residues. CDR3 protein: CASSQLDRPQSGYTF. CDR3 bases: TGTGCCAGCAGCCAACTGGACAGGCCACAGTCTGGCTACACCTTC.

Worth noting for this clonotype: With a much larger clone just one base away, this may be a read error. This chain uses TRBV5-1 with TRBJ2-7, with D maybe TRBD2 (6 bases). Germline V gene sequence: CDR1 SGHRS, CDR2 YFSETQ. CDR3 length: 13 residues. The CDR3 protein is CASREGNSYEQSF. Written as DNA, the CDR3 is TGCGCCAGCAGGGAGGGGAACTCCTACGAGCAGTCCTTC.

The V and J genes are TRBV4-3 and TRBJ2-4, with D tentatively TRBD1 (5 bases). The assigned J gene may be wrong: the sequence end matches TRBJ2-7 better. The germline CDR1 and CDR2 sequences are LGHNA and YSLEER. This CDR3 is built from 13 residues. DNA of the CDR3: TGCGCCAGCAGCCAATCCAGGGACTACGAGCAGTACTTC. Encoded protein: CASSQSRDYEQYF.